What follows is one T cell receptor beta chain and its context. Its antigen is as yet unknown. With 60 Vbeta and 13 Jbeta primers, the PCR was carried out. Clones were read by immunoSEQ multiplex PCR, and TCRdb kept only the in-frame ones, dropping some. The sample lists under 130,000 clones, around 80% occurring once. The donors, nominally healthy at sampling, likely had unrecorded immune exposures. This entry belongs to a study of cytomegalovirus exposure and HLA in healthy donors. Study-wide results and limits: Later genetic work tied a missense DCLRE1C variant to beta-chain V and J trimming. One later analysis reportedly identified an Asian-associated ancestry cluster that showed fewer N-insertions than the approximately 700-donor mean.

The sequence came from a woman aged 18-35 years in good health and CMV-seropositive. Sequencing used PBMCs.

The CDR3: CASSGIDRPPYEQYF. The CDR3 DNA reads as TGCGCCAGCAGTGGGATCGACAGACCTCCCTACGAGCAGTACTTC. The V gene is TRBV10-2, the J gene TRBJ2-7; TRBD1 is a possible D gene (5 bases). CDR3 size: 15 residues. The V gene lost 4 bases and the J gene lost 2 bases, with 15 bases spanning the gap. Germline V CDR1 and CDR2: WSHSY, SAAADI.